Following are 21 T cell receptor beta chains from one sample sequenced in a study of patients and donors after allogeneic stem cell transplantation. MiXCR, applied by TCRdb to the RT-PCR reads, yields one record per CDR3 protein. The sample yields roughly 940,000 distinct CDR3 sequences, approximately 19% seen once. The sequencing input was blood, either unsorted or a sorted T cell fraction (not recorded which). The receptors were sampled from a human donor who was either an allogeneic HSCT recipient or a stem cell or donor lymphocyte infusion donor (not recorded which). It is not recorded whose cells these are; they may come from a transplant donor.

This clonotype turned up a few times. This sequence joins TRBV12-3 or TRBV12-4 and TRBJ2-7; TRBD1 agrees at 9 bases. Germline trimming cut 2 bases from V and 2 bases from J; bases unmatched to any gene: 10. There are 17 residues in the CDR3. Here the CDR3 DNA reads TGTGCCAGCAGTTTACCACCCTCGGGACAGGGTACCTACGAGCAGTACTTC. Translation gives CASSLPPSGQGTYEQYF.

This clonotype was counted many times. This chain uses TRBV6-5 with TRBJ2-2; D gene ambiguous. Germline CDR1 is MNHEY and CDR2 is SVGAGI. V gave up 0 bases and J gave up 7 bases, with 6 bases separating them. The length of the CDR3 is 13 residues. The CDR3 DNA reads TGTGCCAGCAGTTACTCGAGAAGCGGGGAGCTGTTTTTT. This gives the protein CASSYSRSGELFF.

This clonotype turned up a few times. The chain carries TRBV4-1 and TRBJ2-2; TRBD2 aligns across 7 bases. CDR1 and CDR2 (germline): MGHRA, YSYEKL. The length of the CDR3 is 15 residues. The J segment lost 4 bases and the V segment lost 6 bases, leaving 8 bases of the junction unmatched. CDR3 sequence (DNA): TGCGCCAGCAGTATCGCCGGGACTACCACCGGGGAGCTGTTTTTT. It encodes CASSIAGTTTGELFF.

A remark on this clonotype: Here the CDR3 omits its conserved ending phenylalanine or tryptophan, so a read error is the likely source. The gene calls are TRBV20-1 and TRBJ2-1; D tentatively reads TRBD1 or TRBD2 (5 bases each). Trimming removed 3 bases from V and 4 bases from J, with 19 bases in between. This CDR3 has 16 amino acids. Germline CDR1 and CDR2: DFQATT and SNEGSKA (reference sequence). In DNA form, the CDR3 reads TGCAGTGCTAGGAGGGTTGGGGGAGACCGTTACAATGAGCAGTTCCTC. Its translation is CSARRVGGDRYNEQFL.

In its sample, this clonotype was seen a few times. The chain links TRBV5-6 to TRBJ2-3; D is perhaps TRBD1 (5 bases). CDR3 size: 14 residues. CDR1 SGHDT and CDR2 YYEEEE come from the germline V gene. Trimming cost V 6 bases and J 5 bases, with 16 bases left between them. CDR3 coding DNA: TGTGCCAGCACCGAACAACAGGCCCAAGATACGCAGTATTTT. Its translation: CASTEQQAQDTQYF.

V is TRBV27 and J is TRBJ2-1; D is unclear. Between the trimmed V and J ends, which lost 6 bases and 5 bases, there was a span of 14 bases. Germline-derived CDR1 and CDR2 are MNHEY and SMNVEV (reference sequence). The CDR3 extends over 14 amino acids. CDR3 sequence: CASSTPRTHNEQFF. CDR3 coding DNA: TGTGCCAGCAGCACCCCCCGGACCCACAATGAGCAGTTCTTC.

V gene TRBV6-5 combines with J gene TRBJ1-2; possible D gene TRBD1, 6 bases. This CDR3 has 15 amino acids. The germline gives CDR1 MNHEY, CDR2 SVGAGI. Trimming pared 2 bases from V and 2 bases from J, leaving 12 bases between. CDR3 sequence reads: CASSYGQPFNYGYTF. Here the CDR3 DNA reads TGTGCCAGCAGTTACGGACAGCCGTTCAACTATGGCTACACCTTC.

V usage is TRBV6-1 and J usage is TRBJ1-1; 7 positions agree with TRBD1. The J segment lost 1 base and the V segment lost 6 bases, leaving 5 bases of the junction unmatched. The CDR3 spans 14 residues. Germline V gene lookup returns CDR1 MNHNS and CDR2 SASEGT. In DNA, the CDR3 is TGTGCCAGCAGGAGGGGGCAGACGAACACTGAAGCTTTCTTT. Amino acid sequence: CASRRGQTNTEAFF.

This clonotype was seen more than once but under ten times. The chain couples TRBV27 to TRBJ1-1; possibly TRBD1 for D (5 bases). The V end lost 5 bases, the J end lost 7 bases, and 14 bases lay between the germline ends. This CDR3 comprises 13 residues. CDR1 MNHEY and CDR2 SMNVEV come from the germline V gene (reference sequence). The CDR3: CASSQRQTYEAFF. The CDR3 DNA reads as TGTGCCAGCAGTCAGCGACAGACTTATGAAGCTTTCTTT.

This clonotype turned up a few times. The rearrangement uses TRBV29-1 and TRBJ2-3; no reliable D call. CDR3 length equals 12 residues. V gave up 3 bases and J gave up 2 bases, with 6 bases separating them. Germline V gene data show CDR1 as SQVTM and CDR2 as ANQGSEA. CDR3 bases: TGCAGCGTTGAGGCTTTCACAGATACGCAGTATTTT. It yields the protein CSVEAFTDTQYF.

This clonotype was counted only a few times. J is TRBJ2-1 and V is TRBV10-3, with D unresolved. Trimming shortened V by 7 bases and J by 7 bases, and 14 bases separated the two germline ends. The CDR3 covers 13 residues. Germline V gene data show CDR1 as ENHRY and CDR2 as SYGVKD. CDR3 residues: CAITSHERNEQFF. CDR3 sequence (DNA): TGTGCCATCACCTCCCATGAGAGGAATGAGCAGTTCTTC.

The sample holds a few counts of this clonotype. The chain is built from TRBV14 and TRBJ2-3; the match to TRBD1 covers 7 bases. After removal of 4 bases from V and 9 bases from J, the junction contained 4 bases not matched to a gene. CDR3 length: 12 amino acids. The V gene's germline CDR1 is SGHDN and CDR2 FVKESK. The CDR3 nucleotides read TGTGCCAGCAGCCCATGGGACAGAACGCAGTATTTT. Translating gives CASSPWDRTQYF.

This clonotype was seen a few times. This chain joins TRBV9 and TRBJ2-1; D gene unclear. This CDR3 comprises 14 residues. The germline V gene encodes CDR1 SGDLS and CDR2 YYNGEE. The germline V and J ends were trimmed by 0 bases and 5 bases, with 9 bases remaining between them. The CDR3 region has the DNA TGTGCCAGCAGCGTAGAATTAGTCCACAATGAGCAGTTCTTC. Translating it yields CASSVELVHNEQFF.

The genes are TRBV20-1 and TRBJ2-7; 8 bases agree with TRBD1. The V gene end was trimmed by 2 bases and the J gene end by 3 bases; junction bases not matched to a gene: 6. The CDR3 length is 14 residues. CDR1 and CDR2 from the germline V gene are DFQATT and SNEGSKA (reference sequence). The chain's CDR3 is CSARIRQGIYEQYF. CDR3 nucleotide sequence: TGCAGTGCTAGAATTCGACAGGGGATCTACGAGCAGTACTTC.

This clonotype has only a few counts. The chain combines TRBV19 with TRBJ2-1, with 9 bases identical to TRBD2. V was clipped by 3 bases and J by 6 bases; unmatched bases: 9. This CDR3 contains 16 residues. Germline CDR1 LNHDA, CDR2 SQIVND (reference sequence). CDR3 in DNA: TGTGCCAGTAGTATCCTAGCGGGACCTTTAGGCAATGAGCAGTTCTTC. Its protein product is CASSILAGPLGNEQFF.

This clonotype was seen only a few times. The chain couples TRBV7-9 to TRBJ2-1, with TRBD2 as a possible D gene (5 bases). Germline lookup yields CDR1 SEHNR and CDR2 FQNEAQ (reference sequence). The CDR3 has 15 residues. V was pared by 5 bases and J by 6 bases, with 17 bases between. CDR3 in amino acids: CASSPVGVGVNEQFF. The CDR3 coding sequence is TGTGCCAGCAGCCCAGTGGGAGTGGGAGTCAATGAGCAGTTCTTC.

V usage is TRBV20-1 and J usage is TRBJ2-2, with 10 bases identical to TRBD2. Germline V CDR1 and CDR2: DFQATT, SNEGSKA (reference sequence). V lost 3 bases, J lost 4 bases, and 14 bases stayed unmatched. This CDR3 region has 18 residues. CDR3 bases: TGCAGTGCTAGGGTCATGGAGCGGGGGGGCGTGGGCACCGGGGAGCTGTTTTTT. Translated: CSARVMERGGVGTGELFF.

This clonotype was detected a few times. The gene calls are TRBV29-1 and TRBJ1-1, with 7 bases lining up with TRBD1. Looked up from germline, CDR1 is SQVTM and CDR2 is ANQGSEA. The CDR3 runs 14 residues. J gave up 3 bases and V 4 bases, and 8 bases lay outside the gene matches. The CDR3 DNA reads TGCAGCGTTGTTCGATGGACAGGAGACACTGAAGCTTTCTTT. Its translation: CSVVRWTGDTEAFF.

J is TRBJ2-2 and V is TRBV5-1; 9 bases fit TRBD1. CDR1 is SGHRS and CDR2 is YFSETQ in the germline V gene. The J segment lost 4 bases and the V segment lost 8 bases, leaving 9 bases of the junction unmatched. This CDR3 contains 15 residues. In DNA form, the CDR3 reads TGCGCCAGTAGGCGGGACAGGGAAGTCACCGGGGAGCTGTTTTTT. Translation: CASRRDREVTGELFF.

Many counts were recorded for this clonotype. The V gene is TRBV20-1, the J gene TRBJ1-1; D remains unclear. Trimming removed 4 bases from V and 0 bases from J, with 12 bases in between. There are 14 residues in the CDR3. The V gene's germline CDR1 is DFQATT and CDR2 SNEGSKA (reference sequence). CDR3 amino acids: CSATREGMNTEAFF. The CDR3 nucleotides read TGCAGTGCTACGAGGGAAGGGATGAACACTGAAGCTTTCTTT.

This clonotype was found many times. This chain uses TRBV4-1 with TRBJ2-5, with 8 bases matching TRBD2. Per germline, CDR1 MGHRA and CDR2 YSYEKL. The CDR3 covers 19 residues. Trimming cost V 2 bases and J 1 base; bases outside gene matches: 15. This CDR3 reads CASSQRLDRVAGFQETQYF. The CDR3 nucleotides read TGCGCCAGCAGCCAAAGATTGGATAGGGTAGCGGGGTTCCAAGAGACCCAGTACTTC.